This record concerns one TCR beta chain sequence. This sample includes further DNA sequences coding for the same CDR3. The data belong to a study of blood T cell repertoires in COVID-19. The method was immunoSEQ multiplex PCR; TCRdb's version includes in-frame clones alone and lacks a portion of them. The sample has about 100,000 clones; over 75% are singletons. The CDR3 extends over 13 amino acids. Deletions cut 0 bases from V and 1 base from J, with 4 bases between. The germline CDR1 and CDR2 sequences are KGHSH and LQKENI. This chain connects TRBV18 to TRBJ2-7; no firm D call. The TCR sequence derives from a woman at least 80 years old with acute or convalescent COVID-19. Sequenced material: peripheral blood. The CDR3 spells CASSPPSSYEQYF. The CDR3 DNA follows: TGTGCCAGCTCACCACCGTCTTCCTACGAGCAGTACTTC. The full variable domain, rest sourced from reference TRBV18 and TRBJ2-7, is NAGVMQNPRHLVRRRGQEARLRCSPMKGHSHVYWYRQLPEEGLKFMVYLQKENIIDESGMPKERFSAEFPKEGPSILRIQQVVRGDSAAYFCASSPPSSYEQYFGPGTRLTVT.